The clone carrying this T cell receptor beta chain was seen only a few times. What it recognizes is unknown. The source of the sample is a study of response to subunit inactivated influenza vaccine. Study-wide results and limits: Few additional T cells are recruited per seasonal influenza vaccination, authors suggested.

The V gene end was trimmed by 5 bases and the J gene end by 6 bases; junction bases not matched to a gene: 11. The germline V gene encodes CDR1 SGHAT and CDR2 FQDESV (reference sequence). The CDR3 extends over 18 amino acids. TCRdb reanalysed the RT-PCR reads using MiXCR and keeps one entry per CDR3 protein. The table lists 450,000 to 500,000 distinct CDR3 sequences, roughly 11% of them singletons. The V call is TRBV11-1, the J call TRBJ2-1; 15 positions match TRBD2. The sequence was collected from a man aged 50-59 years who received an inactivated influenza vaccine. This sample comprised PBMCs from blood, obtained 35 to 45 days after vaccination. The CDR3 DNA follows: TGTGCCAGCAGCCAACCCCGGACTAGCGGGAGGGCCTTCAATGAGCAGTTCTTC. It is translated as CASSQPRTSGRAFNEQFF. Complete variable domain (other parts from reference TRBV11-1 and TRBJ2-1): EAEVAQSPRYKITEKSQAVAFWCDPISGHATLYWYRQILGQGPELLVQFQDESVVDDSQLPKDRFSAERLKGVDSTLKIQPAELGDSAMYLCASSQPRTSGRAFNEQFFGPGTRLTVL.